The present TCR beta chain was sequenced within a study of Graves' ophthalmopathy and Graves' hyperthyroidism. RNA transcripts yielded amplified TCR beta CDR3 regions. In the first round, RT-PCR was carried out with HTBI primers, and a multiplex PCR formed the second round. TCRdb fed the multiplex PCR reads into MiXCR, producing one record per CDR3 protein. This sample has 300,000 to 450,000 distinct CDR3 sequences; about a sixth occur once, and the top ten carry 2.4%. This clonotype was detected ten times or more. This clonotype was sampled from an adult woman with stable Graves' hyperthyroidism. Sequencing used peripheral blood.

DNA for the CDR3: TGTGCCAGTAGTGAAACAGGCGACACCGGGGAGCTGTTTTTT. It is translated as CASSETGDTGELFF. J is TRBJ2-2 and V is TRBV19; D perhaps matches TRBD1 (5 bases). The CDR3 length is 14 residues. Between the trimmed V and J ends, which lost 5 bases and 3 bases, there was a span of 10 bases. From germline, CDR1 is LNHDA and CDR2 SQIVND (reference sequence).